Below, 29 T cell receptor beta chains from the same sample are listed, as sequenced in a study of neurological immune-mediated disorders. One entry per CDR3 protein, called by TCRdb with MiXCR from the 5' RACE reads. This repertoire shows some 30,000 distinct CDR3 sequences, approximately 5% found once; its top ten account for around 2.1%. Sequenced input: CD4+ T cells from blood. Receptors originate from a woman aged 50 to 60 in good health.

This clonotype showed up just once. The V call is TRBV5-1, the J call TRBJ1-1, with D unresolved. This CDR3 is 14 amino acids long. Trimming cost V 8 bases and J 0 bases, with 14 bases left between them. The germline gives CDR1 SGHRS, CDR2 YFSETQ. The DNA of the CDR3 is TGCGCCAGTAGACTCGAAATACTGAACACTGAAGCTTTCTTT. It encodes CASRLEILNTEAFF.

This clonotype was seen ten or more times. This chain links TRBV20-1 with TRBJ2-7; D ambiguous. V shed 3 bases and J shed 4 bases, with 13 bases lying between them. Germline V gene data show CDR1 as DFQATT and CDR2 as SNEGSKA (reference sequence). The CDR3 length is 13 residues. The CDR3 here is CSARGRIGYEQYF. The CDR3 DNA follows: TGCAGTGCTAGGGGCAGGATAGGGTACGAGCAGTACTTC.

This clonotype has ten or more counts. This chain joins TRBV20-1 and TRBJ2-7; 10 nucleotides agree with TRBD1. Germline V gives CDR1 DFQATT, CDR2 SNEGSKA (reference sequence). With V trimmed by 7 bases and J by 1 base, 1 base remained unmatched. CDR3 length: 12 residues. This chain's CDR3 is CSGQGASYEQYF. CDR3 DNA sequence: TGCAGTGGACAGGGGGCTTCCTACGAGCAGTACTTC.

In its sample, this clonotype was seen many times. V gene TRBV7-2 combines with J gene TRBJ2-5; D is ambiguous. Germline CDR1 SGHTA, CDR2 FQGNSA. Trimming pared 3 bases from V and 5 bases from J, leaving 16 bases between. This CDR3 has 15 residues. The CDR3 loop reads CASSLGRLASETQYF. The CDR3 bases are TGTGCCAGCAGCTTGGGCAGGCTGGCGAGTGAGACCCAGTACTTC.

This clonotype was observed many times. This sequence joins TRBV5-1 and TRBJ1-6; D is undetermined. Trimming pared 0 bases from V and 5 bases from J, leaving 6 bases between. The CDR3 is 14 residues long. Germline V gene data show CDR1 as SGHRS and CDR2 as YFSETQ. CDR3 sequence reads: CASSLVQNNSPLHF. In DNA form, the CDR3 reads TGCGCCAGCAGCTTGGTCCAGAATAATTCACCCCTCCACTTT.

The table lists this clonotype with many counts. This chain uses TRBV4-3 with TRBJ2-6; no clear D gene. The germline gives CDR1 LGHNA, CDR2 YSLEER. The CDR3 consists of 18 residues. With 0 bases removed from V and 6 bases from J, the gap between germline ends came to 18 bases. The CDR3 region has the DNA TGCGCCAGCAGCCAAGATGGAGCAGACCAACCAAAGGCCAACGTCCTGACTTTC. Translating it yields CASSQDGADQPKANVLTF.

This clonotype was picked up many times. The rearrangement links TRBV6-5 to TRBJ2-5; D unresolved. V was clipped by 0 bases and J by 1 base, with 6 bases between them. The CDR3 is 14 residues long. Per the germline V gene, CDR1 is MNHEY and CDR2 is SVGAGI. CDR3 amino acids: CASSYSQLQETQYF. CDR3 bases: TGTGCCAGCAGTTACTCTCAGCTCCAAGAGACCCAGTACTTC.

This clonotype has ten or more counts. The chain joins TRBV7-3 to TRBJ2-2; D perhaps matches TRBD1 (6 bases). The germline gives CDR1 SGHTA, CDR2 FQGTGA. CDR3 size: 14 residues. The germline V and J ends were trimmed by 2 bases and 3 bases, with 7 bases remaining between them. CDR3 DNA: TGTGCCAGCAGCTTATACAGGGACACCGGGGAGCTGTTTTTT. Residues: CASSLYRDTGELFF.

This clonotype has a count of ten or more. This chain links TRBV7-8 with TRBJ2-7, with TRBD1 matching over 8 bases. V trimming: 6 bases; J trimming: 6 bases; junction bases outside the gene matches: 16. The CDR3 contains 16 residues. Per the germline V gene, CDR1 is SGHVS and CDR2 is FQNEAQ. The CDR3 loop is CASRQTPGTGPGEQYF. CDR3 DNA sequence: TGTGCCAGCAGACAAACCCCCGGGACAGGACCGGGCGAGCAGTACTTC.

In its sample, this clonotype was seen many times. The rearrangement links TRBV7-2 to TRBJ1-1, with TRBD1 matching 7 bases. V gave up 4 bases and J gave up 1 base; unmatched junction bases: 3. The CDR3 is 14 amino acids. Germline V gene sequence: CDR1 SGHTA, CDR2 FQGNSA. CDR3 bases: TGTGCCAGCAGCTATCAGGGGGGGAACACTGAAGCTTTCTTT. Translated, it gives CASSYQGGNTEAFF.

This clonotype was recorded many times. The chain links TRBV20-1 to TRBJ1-5, with D unresolved. Germline-derived CDR1 and CDR2 are DFQATT and SNEGSKA (reference sequence). V was pared by 5 bases and J by 0 bases, with 11 bases between. This CDR3 has 14 amino acids. CDR3 nucleotide sequence: TGCAGTGCTGCACGGGGTGATAGCAATCAGCCCCAGCATTTT. It is translated as CSAARGDSNQPQHF.

This clonotype was counted at least ten times. The rearrangement joins TRBV7-2 to TRBJ1-1, with D possibly matching TRBD1 (6 bases). The CDR3 totals 15 residues. CDR1 is SGHTA, CDR2 FQGNSA, per germline. V was trimmed by 1 base and J by 5 bases, leaving 14 bases between them. The CDR3 protein is CASSLEGGGWTEAFF. CDR3 nucleotides: TGTGCCAGCAGCTTAGAAGGAGGGGGATGGACTGAAGCTTTCTTT.

This clonotype was detected many times. The chain is built from TRBV4-2 and TRBJ2-1, with 9 nucleotides matching TRBD2. J was trimmed by 16 bases and V by 0 bases; bases with no gene match: 7. The germline V gene has CDR1 LGHNA and CDR2 YNFKEQ. The CDR3 length is 13 residues. The DNA for the CDR3 is TGTGCCAGCAGCCAAGATGGGGCTAGCGGGGTTTTCTTC. As protein: CASSQDGASGVFF.

This clonotype has ten or more counts. The gene calls are TRBV5-1 and TRBJ2-1; D may be TRBD1 (6 bases). The germline CDR1 and CDR2 sequences are SGHRS and YFSETQ. V lost 5 bases to trimming and J lost 5 bases, with 14 bases between them. This CDR3 has 14 amino acids. CDR3 in DNA: TGCGCCAGCAGTACGGGACAATTAAACAATGAGCAGTTCTTC. Protein sequence: CASSTGQLNNEQFF.

This clonotype was counted ten times or more. This chain uses TRBV6-1 with TRBJ2-7; D is ambiguous. Trimming removed 7 bases at V and 2 bases at J, with 12 bases between. The CDR3 sequence is 13 residues long. Germline V lookup: CDR1 MNHNS, CDR2 SASEGT. CDR3 nucleotide sequence: TGTGCCAGCATTCCGGACGGAGCCTACGAGCAGTACTTC. It yields the protein CASIPDGAYEQYF.

This clonotype was found many times. CDR3 nucleotides: TGTGCCAGCAGCGCAGGGGCCGGGTTGGGATCACCCCTCCACTTT. Protein product: CASSAGAGLGSPLHF. The rearrangement uses TRBV9 and TRBJ1-6, with D maybe TRBD1 (6 bases). V lost 3 bases and J 10 bases, leaving 17 bases between the germline ends. Germline CDR1 reads SGDLS; CDR2 reads YYNGEE. This CDR3 region has 15 residues.

This clonotype was seen repeatedly, ten times or more. The chain carries TRBV6-6 and TRBJ2-7, with TRBD1 matching over 9 bases. CDR1 is MNHNY, CDR2 SVGAGI, per germline (reference sequence). Unmatched junction bases numbered 3, after V lost 0 bases and J lost 6 bases. The CDR3 is 14 residues long. CDR3 protein: CASSYSVTGGEQYF. CDR3 bases: TGTGCCAGCAGTTACTCGGTGACAGGGGGCGAGCAGTACTTC.

This clonotype was picked up many times. The V gene is TRBV28, the J gene TRBJ2-5; D is perhaps TRBD1 (6 bases). Germline assignment: CDR1 MDHEN and CDR2 SYDVKM. Trimming pared 5 bases from V and 4 bases from J, leaving 11 bases between. The CDR3 is 13 residues long. The CDR3 loop reads CASSGGGPETQYF. Here the CDR3 DNA reads TGTGCCAGCAGTGGTGGGGGCCCAGAGACCCAGTACTTC.

The genes are TRBV4-3 and TRBJ2-2; weak D call: TRBD2 (6 bases). Germline V gene lookup returns CDR1 LGHNA and CDR2 YSLEER. The CDR3 has 19 residues. V lost 4 bases and J lost 0, with 21 bases in between. This CDR3 is CASSRTTGFGGANTGELFF. The CDR3 region has the DNA TGCGCCAGCAGCCGAACGACGGGTTTTGGCGGGGCGAACACCGGGGAGCTGTTTTTT.

This clonotype has ten or more counts. The rearrangement joins TRBV19 to TRBJ2-7, with a tentative D call TRBD1 (5 bases). The germline gives CDR1 LNHDA, CDR2 SQIVND (reference sequence). CDR3 length: 14 amino acids. V was shortened by 3 bases and J by 1 base, with 10 bases between the two germline ends. CDR3 coding DNA: TGTGCCAGTAGTATCGGATCAGGGTCCTACGAGCAGTACTTC. Its translation: CASSIGSGSYEQYF.

This clonotype was observed many times. The J gene is TRBJ2-6, the V gene TRBV7-3; D may correspond to TRBD1 or TRBD2 (5 bases each). Trimming removed 4 bases from V and 1 base from J, with 11 bases in between. The CDR3 is made up of 16 amino acids. Germline CDR1 and CDR2: SGHTA and FQGTGA. CDR3 nucleotide sequence: TGTGCCAGCAGCTCCCTGGGGGTTTCTGGGGCCAACGTCCTGACTTTC. Translated: CASSSLGVSGANVLTF.

In this sample, this clonotype turned up many times. This chain joins TRBV7-2 and TRBJ2-2; 9 bases fit TRBD2. V gave up 5 bases and J gave up 5 bases; unmatched junction bases: 6. The CDR3 loop spans 15 amino acids. Germline CDR1 and CDR2: SGHTA and FQGNSA. In nucleotides, the CDR3 is TGTGCCAGCAGCCGACTAGCGGAGAGAACCGGGGAGCTGTTTTTT. Its translation: CASSRLAERTGELFF.

This clonotype was seen at least ten times. CDR3 nucleotide sequence: TGTGCCAGCAGTTTTGAGTCAGTTCCTGCCTACGAGCAGTACTTC. Its translation is CASSFESVPAYEQYF. The chain recombines TRBV28 with TRBJ2-7; D is undetermined. The CDR3 is 15 amino acids. The germline V gene encodes CDR1 MDHEN and CDR2 SYDVKM. V lost 3 bases and J lost 2, with 14 bases in between. Variable domain in full (rest from reference TRBV28 and TRBJ2-7): DVKVTQSSRYLVKRTGEKVFLECVQDMDHENMFWYRQDPGLGLRLIYFSYDVKMKEKGDIPEGYSVSREKKERFSLILESASTNQTSMYLCASSFESVPAYEQYFGPGTRLTVT.

This clonotype was seen many times. V is TRBV5-1 and J is TRBJ2-7, with 9 bases matching TRBD1. Germline assignment: CDR1 SGHRS and CDR2 YFSETQ. The CDR3 sequence is 13 residues long. V shed 3 bases and J 5 bases; nucleotides not matched to a gene: 3. The chain's CDR3 is CASSWDRVNEQYF. In DNA, the CDR3 is TGCGCCAGCAGCTGGGACAGGGTAAACGAGCAGTACTTC.

In this sample, this clonotype turned up many times. The gene calls are TRBV28 and TRBJ1-1; weak D call: TRBD1 (5 bases). Germline V gene sequence: CDR1 MDHEN, CDR2 SYDVKM. The CDR3 length is 14 residues. The germline V and J ends were trimmed by 6 bases and 5 bases, with 16 bases remaining between them. The chain's CDR3 is CASRVLSWGTEAFF. The CDR3, as DNA: TGTGCCAGCAGAGTCCTAAGCTGGGGGACTGAAGCTTTCTTT.

This clonotype has a count of ten or more. This rearrangement joins TRBV5-1 to TRBJ2-5; D call uncertain. Germline V lookup: CDR1 SGHRS, CDR2 YFSETQ. The CDR3 runs to 11 residues. V was shortened by 7 bases and J by 5 bases, with 9 bases between the two germline ends. The DNA of the CDR3 is TGCGCCAGCGGCCCGTTGGAGACCCAGTACTTC. As protein: CASGPLETQYF. The variable domain in full, completed from reference TRBV5-1 and TRBJ2-5, reads KAGVTQTPRYLIKTRGQQVTLSCSPISGHRSVSWYQQTPGQGLQFLFEYFSETQRNKGNFPGRFSGRQFSNSRSEMNVSTLELGDSALYLCASGPLETQYFGPGTRLLVL.

The sample holds many counts of this clonotype. This sequence joins TRBV20-1 and TRBJ2-2, with D maybe TRBD2 (5 bases). The CDR3 runs to 13 residues. CDR1 DFQATT and CDR2 SNEGSKA come from the germline V gene (reference sequence). Trimming left V 3 bases short and J 7 bases short, with 12 bases between. The CDR3 is CSASLDWGGELFF. The CDR3, as DNA: TGCAGTGCTAGTCTGGACTGGGGCGGGGAGCTGTTTTTT.

This clonotype was observed at least ten times. The chain links TRBV12-3 or TRBV12-4 to TRBJ1-5, with 7 nucleotides matching TRBD1. V was pared by 4 bases and J by 7 bases, with 19 bases of the junction left unmatched. The CDR3 sequence is 18 residues long. This CDR3 reads CASSWGQRSMYPGQPQHF. The CDR3 coding sequence is TGTGCCAGCAGTTGGGGACAGCGCTCTATGTATCCTGGCCAGCCCCAGCATTTT.

This clonotype was seen a handful of times. This chain links TRBV7-3 with TRBJ2-6; D is uncertain. This CDR3 spans 19 amino acids. CDR1 is SGHTA, CDR2 FQGTGA, per germline. V lost 5 bases and J 0 bases, leaving 20 bases between the germline ends. The CDR3, as DNA: TGTGCCAGCAGCCTCATCCCCCCCCCAACATTCTCTGGGGCCAACGTCCTGACTTTC. Protein sequence: CASSLIPPPTFSGANVLTF. The full variable domain, with the rest looked up from reference TRBV7-3 and TRBJ2-6, is GAGVSQTPSNKVTEKGKYVELRCDPISGHTALYWYRQSLGQGPEFLIYFQGTGAADDSGLPNDRFFAVRPEGSVSTLKIQRTERGDSAVYLCASSLIPPPTFSGANVLTFGAGSRLTVL.